The following is a T cell receptor (beta chain) sequence with its context. Its antigen remains unknown. This specimen comes from a study of cytomegalovirus exposure and HLA in healthy donors. For the study at large: Out of about 179 million T cells, an earlier analysis found 117 million unique TCR beta sequences in total. General observations from the study: The authors later found most CMV-associated TCR beta chains appeared HLA-restricted. In a later analysis, donors in an Asian-associated ancestry cluster reportedly had fewer N-insertions in productive TCRs than the cohort mean.

Researchers ran the PCR with 60 Vbeta and 13 Jbeta primers. Original methodology: In a later analysis, of tens of millions of unique beta chains, about 12 million appeared in at least two donors. TCRdb's copy holds only in-frame clones and misses some; the assay was immunoSEQ multiplex PCR. The V and J calls and clone size were taken over from that table, and D and trimming were inferred from the DNA. The sample records around 62,000 clones, less than 80% being singletons. There are 13 residues in the CDR3. CDR1 and CDR2 (germline): MNHEY, SMNVEV (reference sequence). V was trimmed by 1 base and J by 4 bases, leaving 7 bases between them.

The clonotype comes from a man aged 55 to 69 in good health and CMV-seropositive. The chain employs TRBV27 and TRBJ2-5, with D unclear. Sequencing used PBMCs. CDR3 sequence (DNA): TGTGCCAGCAGTTTATATTCCCGAGAGACCCAGTACTTC. It yields the protein CASSLYSRETQYF.